A selection of T cell receptor beta chains follows, all from one sample in a study of identical twins. TCRdb fed the 5' RACE reads into MiXCR, producing one record per CDR3 protein. The table has approximately 680,000 distinct CDR3 sequences, around 7.5% seen once. This sample also belongs to another study, concerning yellow fever vaccine responses in identical twins.

Source material: PBMCs. The source is a woman under 30 in good health. Both conserved end residues are part of each CDR3. A D gene is named only where the DNA matches it firmly. The size entry is marked missing in some rows and otherwise reads once, few, many or a size class.

>many|TRBJ2-3|-|TRBV5-6
TGTGCCAGCAGCTACCTAGGGACGGGAGATACGCAGTATTTT
CASSYLGTGDTQYF
>few|TRBJ1-1|TRBD1|TRBV2
TGTGCCACCCTAACAGGGGGAAAAGCTTTCTTT
CATLTGGKAFF
>many|TRBJ2-5|TRBD2|TRBV25-1
TGTGCCAGCAGTCGAGGACTAGCGGGGGGCCAAGAGACCCAGTACTTC
CASSRGLAGGQETQYF
>-|TRBJ2-3|TRBD2|TRBV6-2/TRBV6-3
TGTGCCGGCGGACTAGCGGGAGAAGATACGCAGTATTTT
CAGGLAGEDTQYF
>-|TRBJ1-1|-|TRBV29-1
TGCAGCGTCCGGACCATGAACACTGAAGCTTTCTTT
CSVRTMNTEAFF
>few|TRBJ1-2|-|TRBV5-6
TGTGCCAGCAGCCGAGGACGGACTAATGGCTACACCTTC
CASSRGRTNGYTF
>many|TRBJ2-2|-|TRBV20-1
TGCAGTGCTAAGGTTGGAAGGGACTCCGGGGAGCTGTTTTTT
CSAKVGRDSGELFF
>many|TRBJ2-5|-|TRBV5-4
TGTGCCAGCAGCTTGTCGTCTAGCATTGAGACCCAGTACTTC
CASSLSSSIETQYF
>-|TRBJ2-6|-|TRBV7-3
TGTGCCAGCAGCCGTGAGGGCATCTCTGGGGCCAACGTCCTGACTTTC
CASSREGISGANVLTF
>-|TRBJ2-1|-|TRBV2
TGTGCCAGCACGACAGTGGCCGGCAATGAGCAGTTCTTC
CASTTVAGNEQFF
>many|TRBJ2-4|-|TRBV10-3
TGTGCCATCAGTGAAGGGGAGAAGGGAGTCGGAGCCAAAAACATTCAGTACTTC
CAISEGEKGVGAKNIQYF
>-|TRBJ2-1|TRBD2|TRBV20-1
TGCAGTGCGCCTAGACTAGCGGGGCCGACCAATGAGCAGTTCTTC
CSAPRLAGPTNEQFF
>few|TRBJ2-1|-|TRBV20-1
TGCAGTGCCGATACCTCCGAGGGGCCCTACAATGAGCAGTTCTTC
CSADTSEGPYNEQFF
>few|TRBJ2-1|TRBD2|TRBV7-3
TGTGCCAGCAGCTTAATGGCGTTTAGCGGGAGGGTAATTAATGAGCAGTTCTTC
CASSLMAFSGRVINEQFF
>few|TRBJ2-7|-|TRBV20-1
TGCAGTGCTAGAGATCGGCAGGCCTCCTACGAGCAGTACTTC
CSARDRQASYEQYF
>many|TRBJ2-7|TRBD1|TRBV5-1
TGCGCCAGCAGGAGGACAGGGGATTCCTACGAGCAGTACTTC
CASRRTGDSYEQYF
>-|TRBJ2-1|TRBD2|TRBV12-3/TRBV12-4
TGTGCCAGCAATCCTAGCGGGAGGCATAATGAGCAGTTCTTC
CASNPSGRHNEQFF
>-|TRBJ2-1|TRBD2|TRBV20-1
TGCAGTGCTAGGCCGGGACTAGCGAGGAATGAGCAGTTCTTC
CSARPGLARNEQFF
>many|TRBJ2-1|TRBD1|TRBV9
TGTGCCAGCAGCTCACCGGGACAGGCGGTCAATGAGCAGTTCTTC
CASSSPGQAVNEQFF
>few|TRBJ1-2|-|TRBV12-3/TRBV12-4
TGTGCCAGCAGTTACAGCGGTAACTATGGCTACACCTTC
CASSYSGNYGYTF